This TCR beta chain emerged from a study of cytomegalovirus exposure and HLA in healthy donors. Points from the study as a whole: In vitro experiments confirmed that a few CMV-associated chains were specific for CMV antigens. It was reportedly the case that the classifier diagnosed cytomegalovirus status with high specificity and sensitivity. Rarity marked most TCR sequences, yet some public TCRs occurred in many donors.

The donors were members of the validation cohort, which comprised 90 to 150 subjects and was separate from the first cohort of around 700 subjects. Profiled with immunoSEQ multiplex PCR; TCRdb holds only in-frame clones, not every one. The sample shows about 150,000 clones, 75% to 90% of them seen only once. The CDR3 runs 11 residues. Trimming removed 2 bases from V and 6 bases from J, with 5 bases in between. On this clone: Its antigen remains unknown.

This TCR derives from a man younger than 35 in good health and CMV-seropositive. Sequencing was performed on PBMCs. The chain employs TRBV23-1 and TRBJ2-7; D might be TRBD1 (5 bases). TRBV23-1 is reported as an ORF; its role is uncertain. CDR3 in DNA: TGCGCCAGCAGTCAAGGGGCCGAGCAGTACTTC. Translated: CASSQGAEQYF.